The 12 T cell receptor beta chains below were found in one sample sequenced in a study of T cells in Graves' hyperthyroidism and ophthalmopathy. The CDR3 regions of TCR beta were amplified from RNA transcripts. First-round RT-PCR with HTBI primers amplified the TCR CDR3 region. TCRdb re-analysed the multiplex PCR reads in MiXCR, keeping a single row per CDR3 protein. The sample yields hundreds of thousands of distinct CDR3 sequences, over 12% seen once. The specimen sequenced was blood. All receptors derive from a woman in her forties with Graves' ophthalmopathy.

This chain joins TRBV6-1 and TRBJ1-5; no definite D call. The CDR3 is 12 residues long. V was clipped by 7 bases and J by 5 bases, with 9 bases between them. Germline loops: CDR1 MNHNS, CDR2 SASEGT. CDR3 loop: CASTGRYQPQHF. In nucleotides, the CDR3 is TGTGCCAGCACGGGCAGATATCAGCCCCAGCATTTT.

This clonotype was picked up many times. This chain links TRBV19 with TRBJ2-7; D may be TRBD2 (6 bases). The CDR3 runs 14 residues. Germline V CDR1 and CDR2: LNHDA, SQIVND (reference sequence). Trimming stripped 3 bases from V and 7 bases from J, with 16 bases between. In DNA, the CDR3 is TGTGCCAGTAGTATCGGGAGCCAAGTTGGTGAGCAGTACTTC. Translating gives CASSIGSQVGEQYF.

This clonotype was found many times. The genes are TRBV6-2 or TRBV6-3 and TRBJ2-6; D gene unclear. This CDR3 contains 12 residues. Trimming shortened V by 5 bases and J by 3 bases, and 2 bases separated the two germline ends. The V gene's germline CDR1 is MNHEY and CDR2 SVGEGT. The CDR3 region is CASSGGANVLTF. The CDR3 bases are TGTGCCAGCAGTGGTGGGGCCAACGTCCTGACTTTC.

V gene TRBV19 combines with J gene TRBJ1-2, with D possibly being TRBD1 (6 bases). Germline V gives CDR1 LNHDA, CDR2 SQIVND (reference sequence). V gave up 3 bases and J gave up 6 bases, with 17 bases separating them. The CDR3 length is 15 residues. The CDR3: CASSIFHRALHGYTF. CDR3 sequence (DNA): TGTGCCAGTAGTATTTTCCACAGGGCGCTACATGGCTACACCTTC.

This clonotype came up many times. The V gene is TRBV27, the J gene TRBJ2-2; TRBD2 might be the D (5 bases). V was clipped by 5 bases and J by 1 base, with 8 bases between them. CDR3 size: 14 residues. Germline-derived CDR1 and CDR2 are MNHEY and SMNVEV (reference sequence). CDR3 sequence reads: CASSPRENTGELFF. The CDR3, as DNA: TGTGCCAGCAGTCCCCGGGAGAACACCGGGGAGCTGTTTTTT.

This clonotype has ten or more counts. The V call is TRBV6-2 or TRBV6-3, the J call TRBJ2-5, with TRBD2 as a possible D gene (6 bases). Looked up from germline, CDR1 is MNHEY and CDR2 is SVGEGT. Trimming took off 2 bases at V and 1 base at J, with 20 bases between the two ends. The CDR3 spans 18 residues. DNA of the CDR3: TGTGCCAGCAGTTACCTTCTTTGGGCGGGGCAAACCCAAGAGACCCAGTACTTC. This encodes CASSYLLWAGQTQETQYF.

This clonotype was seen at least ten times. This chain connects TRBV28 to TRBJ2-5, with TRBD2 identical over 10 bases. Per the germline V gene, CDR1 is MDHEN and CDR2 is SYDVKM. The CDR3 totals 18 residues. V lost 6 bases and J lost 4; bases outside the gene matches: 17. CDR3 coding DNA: TGTGCCAGCAGCCCCGCGGGACTAGCGCTCCCTTCTATAGAGACCCAGTACTTC. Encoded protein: CASSPAGLALPSIETQYF.

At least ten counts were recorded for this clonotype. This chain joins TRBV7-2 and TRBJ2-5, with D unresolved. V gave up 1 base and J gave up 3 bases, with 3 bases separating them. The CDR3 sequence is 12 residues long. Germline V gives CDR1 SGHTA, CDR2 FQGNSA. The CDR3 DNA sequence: TGTGCCAGCAGCTTAGGCGAAGAGACCCAGTACTTC. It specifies CASSLGEETQYF.

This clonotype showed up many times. The CDR3 region has the DNA TGTGCCAGCAGCCCCGGAGGGTTGCACACCGGGGAGCTGTTTTTT. It is translated as CASSPGGLHTGELFF. The chain couples TRBV7-2 to TRBJ2-2; D might be TRBD2 (6 bases). Germline CDR1 and CDR2: SGHTA and FQGNSA. Trimming stripped 5 bases from V and 3 bases from J, with 13 bases between. This CDR3 has 15 amino acids.

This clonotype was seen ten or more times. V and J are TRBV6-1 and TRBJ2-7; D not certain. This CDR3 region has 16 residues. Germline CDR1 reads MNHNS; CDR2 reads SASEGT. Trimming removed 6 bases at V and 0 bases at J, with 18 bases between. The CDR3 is CASSSLDPLNSYEQYF. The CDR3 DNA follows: TGTGCCAGCAGCTCCCTTGACCCCTTAAACTCCTACGAGCAGTACTTC.

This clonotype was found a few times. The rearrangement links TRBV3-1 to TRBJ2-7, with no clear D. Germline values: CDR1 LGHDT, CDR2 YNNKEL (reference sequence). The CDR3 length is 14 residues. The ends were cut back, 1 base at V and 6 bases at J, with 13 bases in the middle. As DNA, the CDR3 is TGTGCCAGCAGCCAAGGGCGGACCTACGGCGAGCAGTACTTC. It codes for CASSQGRTYGEQYF.

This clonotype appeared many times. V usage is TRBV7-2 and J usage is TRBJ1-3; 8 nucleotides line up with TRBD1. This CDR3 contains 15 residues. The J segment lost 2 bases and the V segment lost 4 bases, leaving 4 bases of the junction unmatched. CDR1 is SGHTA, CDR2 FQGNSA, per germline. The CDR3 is CASSSTRGPGNTIYF. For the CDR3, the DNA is TGTGCCAGCAGCTCCACCAGGGGGCCTGGAAACACCATATATTTT. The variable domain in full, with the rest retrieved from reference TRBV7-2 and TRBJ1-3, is GAGVSQSPSNKVTEKGKDVELRCDPISGHTALYWYRQSLGQGLEFLIYFQGNSAPDKSGLPSDRFSAERTGGSVSTLTIQRTQQEDSAVYLCASSSTRGPGNTIYFGEGSWLTVV.